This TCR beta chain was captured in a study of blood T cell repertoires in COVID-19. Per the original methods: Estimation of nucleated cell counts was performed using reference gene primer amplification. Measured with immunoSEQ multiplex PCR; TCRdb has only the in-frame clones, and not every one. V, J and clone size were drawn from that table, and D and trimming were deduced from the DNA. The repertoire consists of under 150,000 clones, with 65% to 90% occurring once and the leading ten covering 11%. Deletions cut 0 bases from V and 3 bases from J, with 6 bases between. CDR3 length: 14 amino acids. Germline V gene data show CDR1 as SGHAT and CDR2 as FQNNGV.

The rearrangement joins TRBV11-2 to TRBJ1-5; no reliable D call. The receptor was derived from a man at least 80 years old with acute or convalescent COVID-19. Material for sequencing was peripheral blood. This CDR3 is CASSLEGTNQPQHF. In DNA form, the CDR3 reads TGTGCCAGCAGCTTAGAGGGCACCAATCAGCCCCAGCATTTT. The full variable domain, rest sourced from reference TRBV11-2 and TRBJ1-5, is EAGVAQSPRYKIIEKRQSVAFWCNPISGHATLYWYQQILGQGPKLLIQFQNNGVVDDSQLPKDRFSAERLKGVDSTLKIQPAKLEDSAVYLCASSLEGTNQPQHFGDGTRLSIL.